The 2 T cell receptor beta chains presented below share a single source sample, sequenced in a study of cytomegalovirus exposure and HLA in healthy donors. PCR involved 60 Vbeta and 13 Jbeta primers. Clones were read by immunoSEQ multiplex PCR, and TCRdb kept only the in-frame ones, dropping some. The sample includes roughly 200,000 clones, 76% of them seen just once. Sequenced sample: PBMCs. These receptors came from a man aged 18-30 years in good health and CMV-seronegative.

This rearrangement joins TRBV28 to TRBJ1-2, with TRBD1 identical over 10 bases. The germline gives CDR1 MDHEN, CDR2 SYDVKM. Trimming at V came to 5 bases and at J to 2 bases, leaving 5 bases not matched to a gene. The CDR3 runs to 15 residues. The CDR3 DNA sequence: TGTGCCAGCAGTCCCAGGGGACAGGGGAACTATGGCTACACCTTC. This encodes CASSPRGQGNYGYTF.

The chain recombines TRBV28 with TRBJ2-7; D is perhaps TRBD1 (6 bases). V was pared by 1 base and J by 2 bases, with 12 bases between. Germline-derived CDR1 and CDR2 are MDHEN and SYDVKM. The CDR3 consists of 15 residues. The CDR3 region has the DNA TGTGCCAGCAGTTTATCCCCAGGGACAACCTACGAGCAGTACTTC. As protein: CASSLSPGTTYEQYF. The complete variable domain, with remaining parts taken from reference TRBV28 and TRBJ2-7, reads DVKVTQSSRYLVKRTGEKVFLECVQDMDHENMFWYRQDPGLGLRLIYFSYDVKMKEKGDIPEGYSVSREKKERFSLILESASTNQTSMYLCASSLSPGTTYEQYFGPGTRLTVT.